This TCR beta chain derives from a study of blood T cell repertoires in COVID-19. As for the study in general: The United States, Italy and Spain were the sources of the acute and convalescent COVID-19 samples. The cDNA or gDNA used as material had been derived from T cells, B-cell-depleted T cells, or PBMCs.

V was trimmed by 2 bases and J by 4 bases, leaving 9 bases between them. Per the germline V gene, CDR1 is SGHDN and CDR2 is FVKESK. CDR3 length: 14 amino acids. Profiling relied on immunoSEQ multiplex PCR, and the TCRdb table lists in-frame clones only, not all of them. The sample yields 200,000 to 300,000 clones, approximately 83% seen once. This clonotype was sampled from a human donor in a cohort sampled during active COVID-19. V is TRBV14 and J is TRBJ2-1, with D possibly being TRBD1 (6 bases). Sample: peripheral blood. The CDR3 protein is CASSQRTGYNEQFF. The CDR3 coding sequence is TGTGCCAGCAGCCAAAGAACAGGGTACAATGAGCAGTTCTTC. The variable domain in full, completed from reference TRBV14 and TRBJ2-1, reads EAGVTQFPSHSVIEKGQTVTLRCDPISGHDNLYWYRRVMGKEIKFLLHFVKESKQDESGMPNNRFLAERTGGTYSTLKVQPAELEDSGVYFCASSQRTGYNEQFFGPGTRLTVL.